Listed here are 5 T cell receptor beta chains from one sample, sequenced in a study of human T cells and chemical hapten exposure. TCRdb reprocessed the RACE reads with MiXCR, giving one entry per CDR3 protein. The table shows about 270,000 distinct CDR3 sequences, with about 7.7% occurring only once. Stated time point: pre-sensitization, week 0. Treatment given: therapeutic diphenylcyclopropenone sensitization with weekly scalp DPC. Sequencing used whole blood, obtained in connection with sensitization to the hapten diphenylcyclopropenone (DPC). Source of these receptors: a man aged 18 to 35 with alopecia areata. Some clones in this sample may be carry-over from other donors' samples.

This chain links TRBV5-1 with TRBJ2-3; unclear D gene. Trimming removed 9 bases at V and 11 bases at J, with 16 bases between. Per germline, CDR1 SGHRS and CDR2 YFSETQ. This CDR3 comprises 11 residues. In DNA form, the CDR3 reads TGCGCCACCATGGTAGGGAAGGAGCAGTATTTT. It yields the protein CATMVGKEQYF.

V is TRBV4-3 and J is TRBJ1-5; no definite D call. CDR3 length: 15 amino acids. CDR1 LGHNA and CDR2 YSLEER come from the germline V gene. Trimming took 1 base from V and 0 from J, leaving 7 bases between them. The CDR3 protein is CASSQVSASNQPQHF. The CDR3 nucleotides read TGCGCCAGCAGCCAAGTTTCGGCTAGCAATCAGCCCCAGCATTTT.

This clonotype has at least ten counts. The genes are TRBV6-6 and TRBJ2-5; D gene ambiguous. Germline V gives CDR1 MNHNY, CDR2 SVGAGI (reference sequence). V dropped 7 bases and J dropped 3 bases, with 12 bases sitting between them. The CDR3 runs 13 residues. The CDR3 DNA reads as TGTGCCAGCACAACGGTATTCGAAGAGACCCAGTACTTC. Translation gives CASTTVFEETQYF.

This clonotype was seen at least ten times. J is TRBJ2-1 and V is TRBV3-1; D gene uncertain. This CDR3 region has 15 residues. Germline CDR1 and CDR2: LGHDT and YNNKEL (reference sequence). V was clipped by 0 bases and J by 2 bases, with 8 bases between them. CDR3 sequence: CASSQDLGTYNEQFF. Here the CDR3 DNA reads TGTGCCAGCAGCCAAGATCTCGGAACCTACAATGAGCAGTTCTTC.

V and J are TRBV28 and TRBJ2-5, with a tentative D call TRBD2 (7 bases). The ends were cut back, 2 bases at V and 6 bases at J, with 13 bases in the middle. This CDR3 region has 14 residues. The germline V gene has CDR1 MDHEN and CDR2 SYDVKM. The DNA for the CDR3 is TGTGCCAGCAGTTTAGGGGGGGCCTTGAAGACCCAGTACTTC. Residues: CASSLGGALKTQYF.